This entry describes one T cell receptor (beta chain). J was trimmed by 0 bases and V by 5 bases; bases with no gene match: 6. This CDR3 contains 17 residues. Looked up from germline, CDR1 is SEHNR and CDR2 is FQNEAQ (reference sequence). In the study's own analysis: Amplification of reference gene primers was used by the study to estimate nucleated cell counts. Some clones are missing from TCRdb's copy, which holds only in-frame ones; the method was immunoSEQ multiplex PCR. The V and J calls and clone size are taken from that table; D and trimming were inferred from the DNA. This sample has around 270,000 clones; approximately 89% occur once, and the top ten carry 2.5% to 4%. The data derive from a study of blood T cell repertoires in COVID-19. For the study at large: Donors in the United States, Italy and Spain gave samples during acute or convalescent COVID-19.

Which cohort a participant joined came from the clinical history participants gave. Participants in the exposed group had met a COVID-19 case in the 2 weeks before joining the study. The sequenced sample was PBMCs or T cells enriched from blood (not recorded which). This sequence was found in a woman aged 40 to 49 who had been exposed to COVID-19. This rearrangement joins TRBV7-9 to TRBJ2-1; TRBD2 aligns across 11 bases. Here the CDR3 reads CASSRSTSGTSYNEQFF. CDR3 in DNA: TGTGCCAGCAGCCGATCGACTAGCGGGACCTCCTACAATGAGCAGTTCTTC.